This T cell receptor (beta chain) is drawn from a study of blood T cell repertoires in COVID-19 (dated by TCRdb to about 2020). About the study as a whole: Samples from collaborators originated in the United States, Italy and Spain and spanned both the acute and convalescent phases of COVID-19. The prospective study material was composed of cDNA or gDNA derived from T cells, B-cell-depleted T cells, or PBMCs. The dataset comprised deeply sampled blood TCRbeta repertoires from subjects exposed to, actively infected with, or recovered from COVID-19. A freely available public database, intended as a resource for researchers studying the immune response to SARS-CoV-2, is where the repertoires were released. Samples came from the ongoing ImmuneRACE study (first 160 participants) plus 1,254 subjects from 6 global collaborators. The sample metadata nearly always contained a de-identified subject ID, COVID-19 status, age in years and sex. Where available, HLA class I and class II types were obtained from metadata supplied by the sample provider rather than from assay-based typing. What the study reported, not specific to this receptor: The amount of clinical and demographic metadata varied by source and participant and was provided uncurated.

TCRbeta CDR3 regions were amplified from genomic DNA using the immunoSEQ Assay, a bias-controlled multiplex PCR. The paper's processing steps were these. Nucleated cell counts per sample were estimated from amplification of reference gene primers within the assay. To quantify the absolute abundance of each unique TCRbeta CDR3 rearrangement, sequence reads were collapsed and filtered. For each sample, productive Simpson clonality was calculated as the square root of Simpson's diversity index across productive rearrangements. Held by TCRdb, this immuneACCESS table contains in-frame sequences only and omits some clones. Under half of the omission traces to an unresolved V gene where checked; the cause of the rest is unknown. From that table come the V and J calls and clone size; the DNA was used to work out D and trimming. This sample has approximately 150,000 clones in its table, and around 82% of those were observed once. The ten largest clones take up 4.5% to 7.5% of the sample.

Remarks on this clone: No cognate antigen has been identified for it. One base away there is no much larger clone; base qualities are not given.

Enrolling through a virtual design, the prospective study's participants ranged in age from roughly 18 to 89 years and lived across about two dozen United States geographic areas. In the prospective study, participants were assigned to cohorts based on the clinical history participants reported in a screening survey and a study questionnaire. ImmuneRACE Cohort 3 recovered participants were defined by two consecutive negative NP/OP PCR tests, healthcare professional clearance, or symptom resolution. Mobile phlebotomists in the prospective study collected whole blood, serum and a nasopharyngeal or oropharyngeal swab from every participant. Participants in the prospective study had the option to provide additional blood draws and questionnaires over an approximately 2-month period. Prospective study blood samples were shipped either frozen or at room temperature before DNA extraction. V lost 5 bases and J lost 4 bases; the stretch between them is 16 bases long. Spanning cysteine to phenylalanine, the CDR3 consists of 16 amino acids. The CDR3 DNA has 48 bases and is translated from base 1. The CDR1 and CDR2 encoded by the germline V gene are SGHDT and YYEEEE.

The sample consisted of PBMCs or T cells enriched from blood (not recorded which). The V and J genes are TRBV5-6 and TRBJ1-6; possibly the D gene is TRBD1, per 6 matching bases. The sequence came from a man between 40 and 49 years old who had recovered from COVID-19. In nucleotide form, the sequence is TGTGCCAGCAGGAATACCGGGACACTTTATAATTCACCCCTCCACTTT. Its protein is CASRNTGTLYNSPLHF.